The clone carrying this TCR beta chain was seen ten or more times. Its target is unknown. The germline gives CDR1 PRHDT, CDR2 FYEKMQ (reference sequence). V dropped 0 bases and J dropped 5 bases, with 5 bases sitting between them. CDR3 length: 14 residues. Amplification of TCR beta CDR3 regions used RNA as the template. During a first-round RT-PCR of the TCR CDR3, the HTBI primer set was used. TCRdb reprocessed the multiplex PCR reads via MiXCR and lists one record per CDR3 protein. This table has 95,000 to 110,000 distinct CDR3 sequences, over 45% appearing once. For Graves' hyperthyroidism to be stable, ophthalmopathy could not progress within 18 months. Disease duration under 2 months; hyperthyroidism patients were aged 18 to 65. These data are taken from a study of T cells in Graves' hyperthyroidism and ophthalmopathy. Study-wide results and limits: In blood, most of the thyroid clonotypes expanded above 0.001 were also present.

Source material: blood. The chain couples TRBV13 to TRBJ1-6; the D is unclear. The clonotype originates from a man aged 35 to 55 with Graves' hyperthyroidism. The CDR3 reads CASSLGENNSPLHF. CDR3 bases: TGTGCCAGCAGCTTAGGGGAGAATAATTCACCCCTCCACTTT.